This T cell receptor beta chain comes out of a study of tissue T cells after allogeneic stem cell transplantation. The CDR3 extends over 14 amino acids. Germline V CDR1 and CDR2: FNHDT, SITEND (reference sequence). V was trimmed by 2 bases and J by 4 bases, leaving 7 bases between them. Turning to this clone: Genes here carry mouse names. The read ends 1 residue before the CDR3 terminus; that terminus is restored from the germline J gene.

Sequencing of TCRbeta CDR3 at survey depth gave sequences and template counts. Generated by immunoSEQ multiplex PCR, the TCRdb table keeps only in-frame clones and is missing some. Counted here are 40,000 to 50,000 clones, around 70% occurring once; the ten biggest clones make up approximately 0.5%. The TCR comes from a pool of C57BL/6 mice in good health. Sequencing used sorted cells pooled from one or two spleens. This chain uses TRBV19 with TRBJ1-6, with unresolved D. TRBJ1-6 has ORF status, its function being uncertain. Here the CDR3 reads CASSMRGYNSPLYF. Partial CDR3 DNA: TGTGCCAGCAGTATGCGGGGTTATAATTCGCCCCTCTAC.